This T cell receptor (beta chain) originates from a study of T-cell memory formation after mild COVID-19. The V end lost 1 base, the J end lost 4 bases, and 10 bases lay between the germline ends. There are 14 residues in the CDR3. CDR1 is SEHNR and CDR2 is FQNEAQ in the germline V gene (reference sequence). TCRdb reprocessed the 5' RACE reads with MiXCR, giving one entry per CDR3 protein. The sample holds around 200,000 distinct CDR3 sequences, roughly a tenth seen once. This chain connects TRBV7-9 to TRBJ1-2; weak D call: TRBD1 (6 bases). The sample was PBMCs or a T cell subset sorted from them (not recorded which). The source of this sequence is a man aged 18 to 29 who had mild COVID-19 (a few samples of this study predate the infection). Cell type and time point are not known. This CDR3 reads CASSLEGQVYGYTF. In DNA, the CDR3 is TGTGCCAGCAGCTTAGAGGGACAAGTCTATGGCTACACCTTC.